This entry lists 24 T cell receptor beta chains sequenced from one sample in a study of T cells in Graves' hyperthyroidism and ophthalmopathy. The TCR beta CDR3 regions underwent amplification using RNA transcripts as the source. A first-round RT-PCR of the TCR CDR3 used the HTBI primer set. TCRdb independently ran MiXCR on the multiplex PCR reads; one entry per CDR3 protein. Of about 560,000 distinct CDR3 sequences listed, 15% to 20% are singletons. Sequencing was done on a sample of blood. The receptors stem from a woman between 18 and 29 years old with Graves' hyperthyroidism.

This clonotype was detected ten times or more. CDR3 region: CASSFLASGYNEQFF. The CDR3 DNA sequence: TGTGCCAGCAGTTTCCTGGCTAGCGGATACAATGAGCAGTTCTTC. V gene TRBV27 combines with J gene TRBJ2-1, with TRBD2 matching 7 bases. Trimming cost V 3 bases and J 4 bases; bases outside gene matches: 6. Germline V gene sequence: CDR1 MNHEY, CDR2 SMNVEV (reference sequence). The CDR3 is 15 amino acids.

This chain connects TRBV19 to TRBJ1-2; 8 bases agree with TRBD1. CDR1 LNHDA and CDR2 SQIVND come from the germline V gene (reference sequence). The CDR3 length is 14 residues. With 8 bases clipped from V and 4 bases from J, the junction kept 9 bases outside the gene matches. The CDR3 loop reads CASAGGQGLYGYTF. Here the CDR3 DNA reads TGTGCCAGTGCCGGCGGACAGGGCCTCTATGGCTACACCTTC.

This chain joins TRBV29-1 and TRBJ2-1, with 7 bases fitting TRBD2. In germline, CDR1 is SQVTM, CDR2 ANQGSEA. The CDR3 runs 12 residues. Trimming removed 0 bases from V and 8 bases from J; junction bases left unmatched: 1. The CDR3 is CSVEDGGDEQFF. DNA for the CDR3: TGCAGCGTTGAAGATGGGGGGGATGAGCAGTTCTTC.

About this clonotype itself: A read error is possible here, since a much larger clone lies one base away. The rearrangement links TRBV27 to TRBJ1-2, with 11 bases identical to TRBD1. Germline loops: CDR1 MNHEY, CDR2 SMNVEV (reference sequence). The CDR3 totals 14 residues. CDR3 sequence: CASSWTGGGYDYTF. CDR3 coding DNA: TGTGCCAGCAGTTGGACAGGGGGCGGCTATGACTACACCTTC.

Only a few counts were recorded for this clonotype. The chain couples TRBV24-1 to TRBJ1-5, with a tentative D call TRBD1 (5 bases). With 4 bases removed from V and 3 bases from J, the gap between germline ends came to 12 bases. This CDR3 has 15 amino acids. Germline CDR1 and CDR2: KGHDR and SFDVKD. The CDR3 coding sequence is TGTGCCACCAGTGAGTCGAAGGGGTTCAATCAGCCCCAGCATTTT. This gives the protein CATSESKGFNQPQHF.

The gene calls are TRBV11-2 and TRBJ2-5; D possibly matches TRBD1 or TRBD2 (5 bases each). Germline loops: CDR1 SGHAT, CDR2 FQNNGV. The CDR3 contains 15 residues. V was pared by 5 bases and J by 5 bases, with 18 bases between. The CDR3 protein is CASSPSGTTMETQYF. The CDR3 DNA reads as TGTGCCAGCAGCCCCTCGGGGACGACCATGGAGACCCAGTACTTC.

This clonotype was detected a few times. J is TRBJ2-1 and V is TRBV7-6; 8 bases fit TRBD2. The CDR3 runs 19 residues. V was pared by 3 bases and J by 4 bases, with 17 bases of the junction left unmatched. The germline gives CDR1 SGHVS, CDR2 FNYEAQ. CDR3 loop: CASSFNRGGGFGIYNEQFF. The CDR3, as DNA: TGTGCCAGCAGCTTCAACCGGGGGGGCGGTTTCGGGATATACAATGAGCAGTTCTTC.

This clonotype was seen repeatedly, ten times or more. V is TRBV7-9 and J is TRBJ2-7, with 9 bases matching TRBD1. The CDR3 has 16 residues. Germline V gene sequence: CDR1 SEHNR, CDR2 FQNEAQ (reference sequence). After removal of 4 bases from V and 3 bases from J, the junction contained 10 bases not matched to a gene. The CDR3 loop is CASSSAGTGTLYEQYF. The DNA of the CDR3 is TGTGCCAGCAGCTCAGCCGGGACAGGGACCCTCTACGAGCAGTACTTC. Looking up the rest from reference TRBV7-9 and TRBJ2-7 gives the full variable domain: DTGVSQNPRHKITKRGQNVTFRCDPISEHNRLYWYRQTLGQGPEFLTYFQNEAQLEKSRLLSDRFSAERPKGSFSTLEIQRTEQGDSAMYLCASSSAGTGTLYEQYFGPGTRLTVT.

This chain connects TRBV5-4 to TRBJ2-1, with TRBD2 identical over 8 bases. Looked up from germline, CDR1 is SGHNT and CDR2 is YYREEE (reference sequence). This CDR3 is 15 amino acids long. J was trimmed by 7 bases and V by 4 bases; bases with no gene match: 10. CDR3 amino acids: CASSQEAGVWNEQFF. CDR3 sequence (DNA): TGTGCCAGCAGCCAGGAAGCGGGAGTATGGAATGAGCAGTTCTTC.

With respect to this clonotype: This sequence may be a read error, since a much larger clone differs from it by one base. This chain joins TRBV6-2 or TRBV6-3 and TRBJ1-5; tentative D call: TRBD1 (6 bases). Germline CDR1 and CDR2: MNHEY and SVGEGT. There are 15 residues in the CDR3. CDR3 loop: CAGSYTSGGGQPQHF. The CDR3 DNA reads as TGTGCCGGCAGTTATACTTCGGGGGGCGGTCAGCCCCAGCATTTT.

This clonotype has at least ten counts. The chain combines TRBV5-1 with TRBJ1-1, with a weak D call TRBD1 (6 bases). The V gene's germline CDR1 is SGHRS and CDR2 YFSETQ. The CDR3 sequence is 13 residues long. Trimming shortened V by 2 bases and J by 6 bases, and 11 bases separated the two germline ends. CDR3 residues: CASSFSNRAEAFF. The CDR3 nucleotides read TGCGCCAGCAGCTTTAGCAACAGGGCTGAAGCTTTCTTT.

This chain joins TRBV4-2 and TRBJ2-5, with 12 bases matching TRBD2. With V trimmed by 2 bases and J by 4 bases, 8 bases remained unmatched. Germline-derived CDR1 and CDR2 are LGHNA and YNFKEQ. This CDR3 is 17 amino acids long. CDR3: CASSQWLAGGPGETQYF. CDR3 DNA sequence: TGTGCCAGCAGCCAATGGCTAGCGGGAGGGCCGGGAGAGACCCAGTACTTC.

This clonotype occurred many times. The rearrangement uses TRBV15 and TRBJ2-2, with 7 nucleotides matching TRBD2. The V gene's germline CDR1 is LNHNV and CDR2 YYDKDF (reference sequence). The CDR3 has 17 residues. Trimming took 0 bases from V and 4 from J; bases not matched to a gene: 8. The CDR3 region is CATSRDRERGATGELFF. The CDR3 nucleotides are TGTGCCACCAGCAGAGATCGTGAGCGGGGTGCCACCGGGGAGCTGTTTTTT.

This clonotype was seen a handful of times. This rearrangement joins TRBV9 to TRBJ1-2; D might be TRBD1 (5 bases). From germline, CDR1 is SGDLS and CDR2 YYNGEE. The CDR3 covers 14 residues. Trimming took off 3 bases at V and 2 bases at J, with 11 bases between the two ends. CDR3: CASSDEGLNYGYTF. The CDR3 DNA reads TGTGCCAGCAGCGACGAGGGGTTGAACTATGGCTACACCTTC.

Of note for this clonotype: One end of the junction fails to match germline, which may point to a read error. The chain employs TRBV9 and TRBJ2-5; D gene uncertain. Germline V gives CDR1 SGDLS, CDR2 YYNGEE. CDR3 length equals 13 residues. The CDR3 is CVSSVSFRETQYF. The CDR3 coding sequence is TGTGTCAGCAGCGTATCTTTCAGGGAGACCCAGTACTTC.

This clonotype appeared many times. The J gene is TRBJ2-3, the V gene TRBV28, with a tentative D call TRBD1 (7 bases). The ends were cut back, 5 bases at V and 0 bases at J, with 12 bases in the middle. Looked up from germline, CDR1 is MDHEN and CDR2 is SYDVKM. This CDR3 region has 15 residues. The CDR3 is CASSRRGASTDTQYF. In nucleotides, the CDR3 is TGTGCCAGCAGTCGCAGGGGGGCTAGCACAGATACGCAGTATTTT.

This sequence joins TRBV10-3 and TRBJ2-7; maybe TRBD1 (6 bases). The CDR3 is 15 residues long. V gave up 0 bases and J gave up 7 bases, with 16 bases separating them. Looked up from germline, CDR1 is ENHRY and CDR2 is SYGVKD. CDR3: CAISESEDRSLEQYF. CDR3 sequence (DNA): TGTGCCATCAGTGAGTCGGAAGACAGGAGTCTAGAGCAGTACTTC.

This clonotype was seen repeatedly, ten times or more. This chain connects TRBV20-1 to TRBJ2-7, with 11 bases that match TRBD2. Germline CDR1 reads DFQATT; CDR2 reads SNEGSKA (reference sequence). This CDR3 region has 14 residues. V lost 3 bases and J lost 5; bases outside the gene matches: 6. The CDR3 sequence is CSASHSGRVNEQYF. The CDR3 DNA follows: TGCAGTGCTAGTCATAGCGGGAGGGTCAACGAGCAGTACTTC.

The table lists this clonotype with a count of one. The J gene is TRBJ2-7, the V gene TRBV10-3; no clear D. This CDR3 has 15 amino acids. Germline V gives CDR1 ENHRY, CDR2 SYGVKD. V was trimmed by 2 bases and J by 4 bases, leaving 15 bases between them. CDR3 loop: CAISEGPTNIYEQYF. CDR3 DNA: TGTGCCATCAGTGAGGGGCCTACCAATATTTACGAGCAGTACTTC.

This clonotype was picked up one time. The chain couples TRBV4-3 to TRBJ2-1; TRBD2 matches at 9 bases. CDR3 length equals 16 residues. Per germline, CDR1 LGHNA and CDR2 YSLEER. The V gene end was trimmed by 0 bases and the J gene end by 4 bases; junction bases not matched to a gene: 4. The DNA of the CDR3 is TGCGCCAGCAGCCAAGAGATTAGCGGGGGATACAATGAGCAGTTCTTC. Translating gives CASSQEISGGYNEQFF.

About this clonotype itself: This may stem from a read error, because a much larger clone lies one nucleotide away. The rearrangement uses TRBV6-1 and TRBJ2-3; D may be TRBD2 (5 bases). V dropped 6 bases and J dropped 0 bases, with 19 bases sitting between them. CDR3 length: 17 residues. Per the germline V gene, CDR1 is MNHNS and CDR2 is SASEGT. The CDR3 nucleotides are TGTGCCAGCAGCCTAACACGAAAGGACTTCAGCACAGATACGCAGTATTTT. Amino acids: CASSLTRKDFSTDTQYF.

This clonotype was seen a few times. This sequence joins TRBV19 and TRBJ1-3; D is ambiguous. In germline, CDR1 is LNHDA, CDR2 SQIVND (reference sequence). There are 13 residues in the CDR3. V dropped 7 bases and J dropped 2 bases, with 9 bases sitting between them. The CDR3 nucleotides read TGTGCCAGTAACGGAGTAGCTGGAAACACCATATATTTT. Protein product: CASNGVAGNTIYF. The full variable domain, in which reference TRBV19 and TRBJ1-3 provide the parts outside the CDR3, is DGGITQSPKYLFRKEGQNVTLSCEQNLNHDAMYWYRQDPGQGLRLIYYSQIVNDFQKGDIAEGYSVSREKKESFPLTVTSAQKNPTAFYLCASNGVAGNTIYFGEGSWLTVV.

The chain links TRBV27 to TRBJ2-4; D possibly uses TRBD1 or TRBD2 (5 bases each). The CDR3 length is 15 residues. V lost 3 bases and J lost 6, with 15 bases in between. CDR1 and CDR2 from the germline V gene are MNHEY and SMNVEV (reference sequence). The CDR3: CASSFGQGVGNIQYF. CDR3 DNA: TGTGCCAGCAGTTTCGGGCAGGGAGTCGGAAACATTCAGTACTTC.

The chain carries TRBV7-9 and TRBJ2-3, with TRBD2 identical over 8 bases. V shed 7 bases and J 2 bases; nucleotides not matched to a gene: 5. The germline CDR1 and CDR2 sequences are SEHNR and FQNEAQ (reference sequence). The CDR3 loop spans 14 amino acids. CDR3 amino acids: CASKKRELTDTQYF. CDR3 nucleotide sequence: TGTGCCAGCAAAAAGCGGGAGCTCACAGATACGCAGTATTTT.